This T cell receptor beta chain was sequenced in a study of T cells in Graves' hyperthyroidism and ophthalmopathy. General observations from the study: Most clonotypes expanded in thyroid above 0.001 were likewise present in blood.

Between the trimmed V and J ends, which lost 6 bases and 2 bases, there was a span of 15 bases. The CDR3 spans 15 residues. The germline V gene encodes CDR1 SGHRS and CDR2 YFSETQ. This clonotype came up many times. Its antigen is unidentified. The CDR3 regions of TCR beta were amplified from RNA transcripts. Initially, a first-round RT-PCR of the TCR CDR3 employed the HTBI primer set. MiXCR was run by TCRdb on the multiplex PCR reads, yielding one entry per CDR3 protein. There are a few hundred thousand distinct CDR3 sequences in the sample; under 15% occur only once, and about 33% lies in the top ten. Graves' hyperthyroidism was deemed stable given no ophthalmopathy progression within 18 months. Not enrolled were patients with uncontrolled infection, other autoimmune disease, pregnancy or lactation. The authors took PBMCs from over 8.5 ml fresh peripheral blood.

The sample comprised blood. V usage is TRBV5-1 and J usage is TRBJ2-1; D not resolved. The receptor's source is a woman aged 30 to 39 with Graves' hyperthyroidism. This chain's CDR3 is CASTDLGPPYNEQFF. As DNA, the CDR3 is TGCGCCAGCACCGACTTAGGACCTCCCTACAATGAGCAGTTCTTC.